What follows are 28 T cell receptor beta chains derived from one specimen sequenced in a study of tumor-infiltrating lymphocytes in primary liver carcinoma. Joint extraction of RNA and DNA used about 17-31 mg of bulk tissue that was unsorted. Constant-region priming of around 490 ng total RNA yielded TCR beta cDNA. Generation of the TCR beta libraries relied on three nested multiplex PCR rounds using slightly modified ARM-PCR. The study ran its first two PCR rounds for roughly 11 cycles each, using TRBV1-TRBV30 forward primers and a C-beta reverse primer. TCRdb reprocessed the multiplex PCR reads via MiXCR and lists one record per CDR3 protein. The data show over 100,000 distinct CDR3 sequences, with under 70% seen just once and over 7.5% held by the top ten. Sequenced input: tumor-adjacent normal liver tissue. These receptors were taken from a woman aged 60-75 years with primary liver carcinoma and hepatitis B virus infection.

Regarding this clonotype: A much larger clonotype is one base distant, so this may be a read error. This chain connects TRBV5-1 to TRBJ2-3, with D perhaps matching TRBD2 (5 bases). The CDR3 contains 15 residues. Germline V gene lookup returns CDR1 SGHRS and CDR2 YFSETQ. The CDR3 spells CANSSASLPTDTQYF. Written as DNA, the CDR3 is TGCGCCAACAGCTCGGCTAGCCTCCCCACAGATACGCAGTATTTT.

This clonotype showed up just once. The chain recombines TRBV11-2 with TRBJ2-1; D may correspond to TRBD1 or TRBD2 (5 bases each). V lost 5 bases to trimming and J lost 6 bases, with 23 bases between them. CDR3 length equals 17 residues. CDR1 SGHAT and CDR2 FQNNGV come from the germline V gene. CDR3 region: CASSLPGARTMGNEQFF. The CDR3 DNA is TGTGCCAGCAGCCTCCCCGGGGCGCGGACCATGGGCAATGAGCAGTTCTTC.

This clonotype was counted at least ten times. V usage is TRBV5-4 and J usage is TRBJ2-3; TRBD2 aligns across 7 bases. The germline V gene has CDR1 SGHNT and CDR2 YYREEE (reference sequence). The V segment lost 1 base and the J segment 4 bases; nucleotides outside the gene matches: 6. This CDR3 is 15 amino acids long. The CDR3 coding sequence is TGTGCCAGCAGCTTGCCCTCGGGGGGTGCAGATACGCAGTATTTT. Protein product: CASSLPSGGADTQYF.

The chain employs TRBV10-3 and TRBJ1-1; 7 nucleotides align to TRBD1. Unmatched junction bases numbered 8, after V lost 3 bases and J lost 4 bases. CDR3 size: 15 residues. Germline CDR1 ENHRY, CDR2 SYGVKD. The CDR3 DNA sequence: TGTGCCATCAGTGAACACAGGGGCCGGGGCACTGAAGCTTTCTTT. Its translation: CAISEHRGRGTEAFF.

About this clonotype: Compared with germline, one end of the junction differs, possibly owing to a read error. The chain recombines TRBV11-2 with TRBJ2-2; TRBD2 is a possible D gene (5 bases). CDR3 length: 15 residues. Germline V gives CDR1 SGHAT, CDR2 FQNNGV. The CDR3 here is CASSTLRSGIGEPFF. The CDR3 DNA is TGTGCCAGCAGCACGCTACGGTCAGGCATCGGGGAGCCGTTTTTC.

This chain joins TRBV19 and TRBJ1-5; D is ambiguous. Per the germline V gene, CDR1 is LNHDA and CDR2 is SQIVND (reference sequence). There are 12 residues in the CDR3. V gave up 9 bases and J gave up 2 bases, with 8 bases separating them. The CDR3 DNA reads TGTGCCAGCCAAGTGTGCAATCAGCCCCAGCATTTT. As protein: CASQVCNQPQHF. Supplemented by reference TRBV19 and TRBJ1-5, the full variable domain reads DGGITQSPKYLFRKEGQNVTLSCEQNLNHDAMYWYRQDPGQGLRLIYYSQIVNDFQKGDIAEGYSVSREKKESFPLTVTSAQKNPTAFYLCASQVCNQPQHFGDGTRLSIL.

Worth noting for this clonotype: A read error is possible here, since a much larger clone lies one base away. The rearrangement uses TRBV5-1 and TRBJ2-1, with D perhaps TRBD2 (5 bases). This CDR3 has 15 amino acids. Germline V gene sequence: CDR1 SGHRS, CDR2 YFSETQ. The CDR3 protein is CASGFEGFSYNEQFF. The DNA for the CDR3 is TGCGCCAGCGGCTTCGAGGGTTTCTCCTACAATGAGCAGTTCTTC.

At least ten counts were recorded for this clonotype. V usage is TRBV14 and J usage is TRBJ2-7; 12 positions match TRBD2. Germline CDR1 SGHDN, CDR2 FVKESK. Trimming cost V 1 base and J 0 bases; bases outside gene matches: 4. CDR3 size: 17 residues. CDR3 loop: CASSQVPGLAGSYEQYF. CDR3 DNA: TGTGCCAGCAGCCAAGTCCCGGGACTAGCGGGCTCCTACGAGCAGTACTTC.

This chain connects TRBV29-1 to TRBJ2-7; possible D gene TRBD2, 6 bases. The V gene's germline CDR1 is SQVTM and CDR2 ANQGSEA. V was trimmed by 6 bases and J by 13 bases, leaving 25 bases between them. The CDR3 runs to 13 residues. CDR3 DNA: TGCAGCGTCGCTCGGGAGACTGTCGACGAACATTACTTC. Residues: CSVARETVDEHYF.

Concerning this clonotype itself: One end of the junction fails to match germline, which may point to a read error. The genes are TRBV6-5 and TRBJ2-7; D remains unclear. This CDR3 has 13 residues. CDR1 is MNHEY and CDR2 is SVGAGI in the germline V gene. CDR3: CASSRSGLYERYF. DNA of the CDR3: TGTGCCAGCTCCCGATCAGGTCTCTACGAGCGGTACTTC.

To note about this clonotype: The CDR3 does not close with the conserved phenylalanine or tryptophan, likely indicating a read error. The chain recombines TRBV29-1 with TRBJ2-5, with D perhaps TRBD1 (6 bases). Trimming took 6 bases from V and 11 from J, leaving 19 bases between them. The CDR3 has 12 residues. CDR1 SQVTM and CDR2 ANQGSEA come from the germline V gene. CDR3 sequence (DNA): TGCAGCGTCTTCCGGGAACATGGGACACAGTACCTC. Translated, it gives CSVFREHGTQYL.

Comments on this clonotype: The CDR3 carries no conserved terminal phenylalanine or tryptophan, so it likely arises from a read error. The chain carries TRBV29-1 and TRBJ2-3; D may correspond to TRBD1 or TRBD2 (5 bases each). V lost 4 bases and J 6 bases, leaving 26 bases between the germline ends. The CDR3 runs 17 residues. Germline CDR1 and CDR2: SQVTM and ANQGSEA. CDR3 DNA sequence: TGCAGCGTTGGGCAAACCCGGGACGGAAGCCTTGCGGATACGCAGTATTCT. This encodes CSVGQTRDGSLADTQYS.

At least ten counts were recorded for this clonotype. The genes are TRBV28 and TRBJ2-1, with TRBD2 matching 14 bases. After removal of 4 bases from V and 9 bases from J, the junction contained 11 bases not matched to a gene. CDR1 is MDHEN and CDR2 is SYDVKM in the germline V gene. CDR3 length: 17 residues. The DNA of the CDR3 is TGTGCCAGCAGTTCTAGGGGACTAGCGGGGGCCCGGGGTGAGCAGTTCTTC. It translates to CASSSRGLAGARGEQFF. The full variable domain, rest sourced from reference TRBV28 and TRBJ2-1, is DVKVTQSSRYLVKRTGEKVFLECVQDMDHENMFWYRQDPGLGLRLIYFSYDVKMKEKGDIPEGYSVSREKKERFSLILESASTNQTSMYLCASSSRGLAGARGEQFFGPGTRLTVL.

A word on this clonotype: One end of the junction is discordant with germline, which a read error may explain. The chain uses TRBV10-3 and TRBJ2-1; 9 bases agree with TRBD2. CDR1 and CDR2 (germline): ENHRY, SYGVKD. The CDR3 has 19 residues. Here the CDR3 DNA reads TGTGACATCAGTGAGTCGACTACACCTAGGAGCGGGAGGATGAATGGGCAGTTCTTC. As protein: CDISESTTPRSGRMNGQFF.

With respect to this clonotype: No conserved phenylalanine or tryptophan ends this CDR3, so it is likely a read error. The chain links TRBV11-2 to TRBJ2-7; TRBD2 agrees at 7 bases. Germline CDR1 and CDR2: SGHAT and FQNNGV. The CDR3 spans 17 residues. With 10 bases clipped from V and 2 bases from J, the junction kept 20 bases outside the gene matches. In nucleotides, the CDR3 is TGTGCCATCAGTTCACAACGGAGTAGCGGGCTGACCTACGAGCAGTACTTA. It specifies CAISSQRSSGLTYEQYL.

A remark on this clonotype: Given the absence of the conserved phenylalanine or tryptophan at the CDR3 end, a read error is likely. The chain links TRBV28 to TRBJ2-7, with D uncertain. The CDR3 loop spans 13 amino acids. Germline lookup yields CDR1 MDHEN and CDR2 SYDVKM. V gave up 6 bases and J gave up 5 bases, with 14 bases separating them. The CDR3 DNA reads TGTGCCAGCAGAAAAGTCGCAGTGGACGAGCAGTACATC. Translated: CASRKVAVDEQYI.

Remarks on this clonotype: A much larger clone differs by one base, so this may be a read error. The rearrangement links TRBV11-2 to TRBJ2-2; a possible D gene is TRBD2 (5 bases). This CDR3 contains 15 residues. Looked up from germline, CDR1 is SGHAT and CDR2 is FQNNGV. The CDR3 DNA reads TGTGCCTGCAGTCCATGGACTGCGAACACCGGGGAGCTGTTTTTT. It encodes CACSPWTANTGELFF.

Concerning this clonotype: A much larger clonotype is one base distant, so this may be a read error. Because it lacks the conserved phenylalanine or tryptophan at the end, this CDR3 is likely a read error. The chain carries TRBV28 and TRBJ2-5; possibly TRBD1 or TRBD2 for D (5 bases each). The germline V gene encodes CDR1 MDHEN and CDR2 SYDVKM. The CDR3 covers 13 residues. Trimming pared 5 bases from V and 3 bases from J, leaving 10 bases between. The CDR3 sequence is CASSAWDEETQYS. The CDR3, as DNA: TGTGCCAGCAGTGCGTGGGACGAAGAGACCCAGTACTCC.

This clonotype was observed many times. This rearrangement joins TRBV6-1 to TRBJ2-7, with TRBD2 matching over 9 bases. V lost 3 bases, J lost 0 bases, and 3 bases stayed unmatched. Germline V CDR1 and CDR2: MNHNS, SASEGT. This CDR3 comprises 15 residues. CDR3 DNA: TGTGCCAGCAGTGATCTTAGCGGGAGCTCCTACGAGCAGTACTTC. Amino acid sequence: CASSDLSGSSYEQYF.

Note on this clonotype: A junction end diverges from the germline sequence, so it may reflect a read error. The rearrangement uses TRBV5-6 and TRBJ1-1; D is perhaps TRBD1 (5 bases). The CDR3 has 15 residues. Germline CDR1 and CDR2: SGHDT and YYEEEE. DNA for the CDR3: TGTACCAGCAGCTTCGGGGCCAAGAGCAACGCTGAAGCTTTCTTT. Amino acids: CTSSFGAKSNAEAFF. Complete variable domain (other parts from reference TRBV5-6 and TRBJ1-1): DAGVTQSPTHLIKTRGQQVTLRCSPKSGHDTVSWYQQALGQGPQFIFQYYEEEERQRGNFPDRFSGHQFPNYSSELNVNALLLGDSALYLCTSSFGAKSNAEAFFGQGTRLTVV.

This clonotype was counted at least ten times. This rearrangement joins TRBV28 to TRBJ2-6; 7 bases match TRBD2. This CDR3 contains 18 residues. Unmatched junction bases numbered 11, after V lost 6 bases and J lost 0 bases. CDR1 and CDR2 from the germline V gene are MDHEN and SYDVKM. CDR3 in DNA: TGTGCCAGCAGATCGACCGGGACTACCTCCTCTGGGGCCAACGTCCTGACTTTC. Its protein product is CASRSTGTTSSGANVLTF. Full variable domain (remainder filled in from reference TRBV28 and TRBJ2-6): DVKVTQSSRYLVKRTGEKVFLECVQDMDHENMFWYRQDPGLGLRLIYFSYDVKMKEKGDIPEGYSVSREKKERFSLILESASTNQTSMYLCASRSTGTTSSGANVLTFGAGSRLTVL.

This clonotype was counted ten times or more. The CDR3 here is CAWSPIDSRNSPLHF. Written as DNA, the CDR3 is TGTGCCTGGAGTCCCATTGACAGTCGTAATTCACCCCTCCACTTT. This chain connects TRBV30 to TRBJ1-6; TRBD1 might be the D (5 bases). The germline CDR1 and CDR2 sequences are GTSNPN and SVGIG (reference sequence). V was pared by 2 bases and J by 6 bases, with 14 bases between. This CDR3 spans 15 amino acids.

Points on this clonotype: Compared with germline, one end of the junction differs, possibly owing to a read error. The chain carries TRBV14 and TRBJ2-7, with D possibly matching TRBD2 (6 bases). The CDR3 runs 12 residues. Germline loops: CDR1 SGHDN, CDR2 FVKESK. This CDR3 reads CAGSQVGTVHYF. The CDR3 region has the DNA TGTGCCGGCAGCCAAGTTGGGACTGTGCACTACTTC.

Remarks on this clonotype: Because it lacks the conserved phenylalanine or tryptophan at the end, this CDR3 is likely a read error. The chain employs TRBV4-2 and TRBJ2-4; 9 nucleotides agree with TRBD1. This CDR3 contains 14 residues. The germline V gene has CDR1 LGHNA and CDR2 YNFKEQ. V lost 0 bases and J lost 12; bases outside the gene matches: 6. DNA of the CDR3: TGTGCCAGCAGCCAAGATTTTACAGGGGGCACTCAGTACTAC. This codes for CASSQDFTGGTQYY.

About this clonotype itself: The junction departs from the called germline gene at one end, perhaps through a read error. This sequence joins TRBV11-2 and TRBJ2-7; TRBD1 agrees at 7 bases. CDR3 length: 15 residues. Germline V lookup: CDR1 SGHAT, CDR2 FQNNGV. The CDR3 DNA reads as TGTGCCAGCAGCCCCCGACAGGGTCCCAACTACGGACAGTATTTC. Residues: CASSPRQGPNYGQYF.

A word on this clonotype: One end of the junction does not line up with germline, which may come from a read error. Here the CDR3 DNA reads TGTACCAGCAGTTCTTACATGGTTGAAGCTTTCTTT. This sequence encodes CTSSSYMVEAFF. The chain joins TRBV28 to TRBJ1-1; D is unclear. CDR3 length equals 12 residues. The germline gives CDR1 MDHEN, CDR2 SYDVKM.

This clonotype was observed at least ten times. J is TRBJ2-3 and V is TRBV6-5; TRBD2 matches at 10 bases. This CDR3 spans 16 amino acids. Germline CDR1 reads MNHEY; CDR2 reads SVGAGI. V lost 2 bases to trimming and J lost 4 bases; unmatched junction nucleotides: 6. CDR3 loop: CASSYGASGSPDTQYF. The CDR3 nucleotides are TGTGCCAGCAGTTACGGGGCTAGCGGGAGCCCAGATACGCAGTATTTT.

This clonotype has more than one count but fewer than ten. CDR3 amino acids: CASSPWVTGRNQPQHF. The CDR3 nucleotides read TGTGCCAGCAGTCCCTGGGTGACAGGGAGGAATCAGCCCCAGCATTTT. The rearrangement uses TRBV28 and TRBJ1-5; 7 bases match TRBD1. Germline V lookup: CDR1 MDHEN, CDR2 SYDVKM. CDR3 length: 16 residues. V lost 5 bases and J lost 4; bases outside the gene matches: 11.